These 20 T cell receptor beta chains were all obtained from the same sample, sequenced in a study of blood T cell repertoires in COVID-19. Data came from immunoSEQ multiplex PCR; TCRdb stores just in-frame clones and leaves some out. The repertoire includes tens of thousands of clones, roughly 90% of them detected once, and about a fifth sits in the top ten. The sequenced sample was peripheral blood. These TCRs come from a woman aged 50 to 60 with active or convalescent COVID-19.

The chain combines TRBV9 with TRBJ2-2; 9 nucleotides line up with TRBD1. This CDR3 region has 20 residues. J gave up 0 bases and V 4 bases, and 16 bases lay outside the gene matches. Germline CDR1 SGDLS, CDR2 YYNGEE. DNA of the CDR3: TGTGCCAGCAGCCTCCGGACAGGGGATACCCACTTGACGAACACCGGGGAGCTGTTTTTT. This codes for CASSLRTGDTHLTNTGELFF.

This chain joins TRBV6-2 or TRBV6-3 and TRBJ2-7; 7 positions agree with TRBD2. Germline assignment: CDR1 MNHEY and CDR2 SVGEGT. The CDR3 runs 16 residues. V lost 2 bases and J lost 4; bases outside the gene matches: 11. This CDR3 reads CASSYPPPSGAYEQYF. The CDR3 nucleotides read TGTGCCAGCAGTTACCCCCCCCCTAGCGGAGCTTACGAGCAGTACTTC.

J is TRBJ2-1 and V is TRBV29-1; 7 nucleotides match TRBD2. The trim removed 3 bases at V and 4 bases at J, leaving 3 bases unmatched. Germline CDR1 and CDR2: SQVTM and ANQGSEA. The CDR3 sequence is 13 residues long. DNA of the CDR3: TGCAGCGTTGATCTAGCGGAGTACAATGAGCAGTTCTTC. Protein sequence: CSVDLAEYNEQFF.

The V gene is TRBV5-8, the J gene TRBJ2-7; 10 nucleotides line up with TRBD1. The germline V gene encodes CDR1 SGHTS and CDR2 YDEGEE. The length of the CDR3 is 15 residues. The V segment lost 4 bases and the J segment 2 bases; nucleotides outside the gene matches: 6. The CDR3: CASSPRDRGTYEQYF. DNA of the CDR3: TGTGCCAGCAGCCCCCGGGACAGGGGAACCTACGAGCAGTACTTC.

The chain employs TRBV3-1 (or the pseudogene TRBV3-2) and TRBJ2-1; 10 positions match TRBD2. Germline V lookup: CDR1 LGHDT, CDR2 YNNKEL (reference sequence). The CDR3 is 15 amino acids. Trimming cost V 1 base and J 10 bases; bases outside gene matches: 7. CDR3 sequence reads: CASSQGLAGAREQFF. CDR3 bases: TGTGCCAGCAGCCAAGGGCTAGCGGGAGCTCGGGAGCAGTTCTTC.

The rearrangement joins TRBV19 to TRBJ1-1; weak D call: TRBD1 (6 bases). The CDR3 extends over 14 amino acids. V was cut by 3 bases and J by 3 bases, with 11 bases left in between. The V gene's germline CDR1 is LNHDA and CDR2 SQIVND (reference sequence). The CDR3 sequence: CASSIVQGDTEAFF. In nucleotides, the CDR3 is TGTGCCAGTAGTATCGTACAGGGAGACACTGAAGCTTTCTTT.

The J gene is TRBJ2-1, the V gene TRBV19; no clear D. The CDR3 loop spans 15 amino acids. The V gene's germline CDR1 is LNHDA and CDR2 SQIVND (reference sequence). Trimming removed 1 base at V and 4 bases at J, with 11 bases between. The CDR3 nucleotides read TGTGCCAGTAGTATAGCACTATTCCTTTACAATGAGCAGTTCTTC. Its protein is CASSIALFLYNEQFF.

This clone appeared once. The chain links TRBV21-1 to TRBJ2-2; the table assigns TRBD2, which was not confirmed against the DNA. TRBV21-1 is a documented pseudogene. The CDR3 runs to 16 residues. The CDR3 is CASSSQLAGGPRELFF. In DNA form, the CDR3 reads TGTGCCAGCAGCAGTCAACTAGCGGGAGGGCCGAGAGAGCTGTTTTTT.

J is TRBJ2-5 and V is TRBV2; D gene unclear. CDR1 and CDR2 (germline): SNHLY, FYNNEI. The CDR3 loop spans 12 amino acids. V lost 7 bases, J lost 1 base, and 7 bases lay in between. The CDR3 region has the DNA TGTGCCAGCATGCGGCTCCAAGAGACCCAGTACTTC. This gives the protein CASMRLQETQYF.

By its share, this clone is medium-sized. The chain carries TRBV7-9 and TRBJ2-1, with 14 bases identical to TRBD2. CDR1 is SEHNR and CDR2 is FQNEAQ in the germline V gene (reference sequence). Trimming at V came to 5 bases and at J to 6 bases, leaving 9 bases not matched to a gene. This CDR3 is built from 17 residues. The CDR3 spells CASSQGGLAGASNEQFF. DNA of the CDR3: TGTGCCAGCAGCCAAGGGGGACTAGCGGGAGCCTCCAATGAGCAGTTCTTC.

The chain is built from TRBV18 and TRBJ1-1; 9 positions match TRBD1. This CDR3 contains 16 residues. CDR1 is KGHSH and CDR2 is LQKENI in the germline V gene. Trimming at V came to 3 bases and at J to 0 bases, leaving 5 bases not matched to a gene. The CDR3 DNA reads TGTGCCAGCTCACCTAAAGGGACAGGGTTGAACACTGAAGCTTTCTTT. Translated, it gives CASSPKGTGLNTEAFF.

V usage is TRBV24-1 and J usage is TRBJ1-3; TRBD1 matches at 9 bases. With V trimmed by 1 base and J by 8 bases, 11 bases remained unmatched. Germline CDR1 is KGHDR and CDR2 is SFDVKD. This CDR3 comprises 17 residues. DNA for the CDR3: TGTGCCACCAGTGATTTACAATGGACAGGGGAGGAAGACACCATATATTTT. This encodes CATSDLQWTGEEDTIYF.

The V and J genes are TRBV2 and TRBJ1-6, with 8 bases that match TRBD1. This CDR3 comprises 16 residues. Germline-derived CDR1 and CDR2 are SNHLY and FYNNEI. The J segment lost 8 bases and the V segment lost 5 bases, leaving 11 bases of the junction unmatched. DNA for the CDR3: TGTGCCAGCAGTAATTACCGACAGGGGTTAGATTCACCCCTCCACTTT. The encoded protein is CASSNYRQGLDSPLHF.

The chain carries TRBV9 and TRBJ2-5; 10 bases match TRBD1. Germline V lookup: CDR1 SGDLS, CDR2 YYNGEE. The CDR3 sequence is 18 residues long. Unmatched junction bases numbered 15, after V lost 3 bases and J lost 4 bases. The CDR3 DNA is TGTGCCAGCAGCGCCTCCGGGACAGGGGAACCCCCTGGAGAGACCCAGTACTTC. Encoded protein: CASSASGTGEPPGETQYF.

The J gene is TRBJ1-1, the V gene TRBV27; D is unresolved. The CDR3 sequence is 14 residues long. V lost 2 bases and J lost 2, with 9 bases in between. Per the germline V gene, CDR1 is MNHEY and CDR2 is SMNVEV (reference sequence). CDR3 bases: TGTGCCAGCAGTTTAATGGCAGTTAACACTGAAGCTTTCTTT. Its protein is CASSLMAVNTEAFF.

This clone showed up just once. The V call is TRBV13, the J call TRBJ2-2; 7 bases align to TRBD1. Germline trimming cut 5 bases from V and 1 base from J; bases unmatched to any gene: 4. This CDR3 comprises 15 residues. Germline CDR1 reads PRHDT; CDR2 reads FYEKMQ (reference sequence). The CDR3 sequence: CASSKGQMNTGELFF. For the CDR3, the DNA is TGTGCCAGCAGCAAGGGACAGATGAACACCGGGGAGCTGTTTTTT.

The chain is built from TRBV9 and TRBJ2-2, with D possibly TRBD1 on 6 matching bases. V gave up 3 bases and J gave up 0 bases, with 12 bases separating them. Germline assignment: CDR1 SGDLS and CDR2 YYNGEE. The CDR3 runs 16 residues. The CDR3 DNA sequence: TGTGCCAGCAGCGCCACAGGGTTCGCGAACACCGGGGAGCTGTTTTTT. It translates to CASSATGFANTGELFF.

The chain joins TRBV10-2 to TRBJ2-7, with 7 bases aligning to TRBD2. CDR3 length equals 15 residues. Germline V gives CDR1 WSHSY, CDR2 SAAADI. Trimming took 4 bases from V and 3 from J; bases not matched to a gene: 9. CDR3 coding DNA: TGCGCCAGCAGTGGCGGGACTACGGGGGACTACGAGCAGTACTTC. It translates to CASSGGTTGDYEQYF.

CDR3 loop: CASSSGTGSASGANVLTF. For the CDR3, the DNA is TGTGCCAGCAGCTCCGGGACAGGGAGTGCCTCTGGGGCCAACGTCCTGACTTTC. The chain recombines TRBV5-8 with TRBJ2-6, with 9 bases lining up with TRBD1. This CDR3 has 18 residues. With V trimmed by 3 bases and J by 0 bases, 7 bases remained unmatched. CDR1 is SGHTS and CDR2 is YDEGEE in the germline V gene.

This rearrangement joins TRBV18 to TRBJ1-1; TRBD1 matches 7 bases. V was clipped by 2 bases and J by 5 bases; unmatched bases: 5. This CDR3 contains 14 residues. Germline V CDR1 and CDR2: KGHSH, LQKENI. CDR3 bases: TGTGCCAGCTCACCAAAAACAGGGGAGACTGAAGCTTTCTTT. It encodes CASSPKTGETEAFF.